This TCR beta chain was retrieved from a study of cytomegalovirus exposure and HLA in healthy donors. Findings of the study overall: Reports showed the classifier diagnosing cytomegalovirus status with high specificity and sensitivity. Follow-up analysis later connected one missense variant in DCLRE1C with trimming of TCR beta V- and J-genes. Cytomegalovirus association was listed for about 180 TCR beta chains.

Turning to this clone: Antigen: not known.

The primer mix had 60 Vbeta and 13 Jbeta primers. Clones were read by immunoSEQ multiplex PCR, and TCRdb kept only the in-frame ones, dropping some. Here the sample spans about 160,000 clones, 80% to 90% being singletons. The CDR3 covers 15 residues. Per germline, CDR1 MDHEN and CDR2 SYDVKM. With 8 bases clipped from V and 6 bases from J, the junction kept 11 bases outside the gene matches. The sequence was collected from a male donor in good health and CMV-seronegative. The V call is TRBV28, the J call TRBJ2-1; 9 nucleotides align to TRBD1. Sequenced material: PBMCs. The CDR3 spells CASEDGTGSFNEQFF. The CDR3 nucleotides read TGTGCCAGCGAGGATGGGACAGGGAGTTTCAATGAGCAGTTCTTC.